These 27 T cell receptor beta chains originate from one sample sequenced in a study of chemoradiotherapy in HPV16-positive cancers. Generated by immunoSEQ multiplex PCR, the TCRdb table keeps only in-frame clones and is missing some. The sample lists roughly 4,700 clones; just under 75% were seen once. The specimen comprised tumor tissue, sampled from a patient who underwent chemoradiotherapy. The receptors derive from a human donor with HPV-associated anogenital cancer.

This chain links TRBV27 with TRBJ2-3; 7 bases agree with TRBD1. The trim removed 6 bases at V and 6 bases at J, leaving 15 bases unmatched. CDR1 is MNHEY and CDR2 is SMNVEV in the germline V gene (reference sequence). The CDR3 sequence is 16 residues long. The CDR3 nucleotides read TGTGCCAGCAGCCCTCCTCGACAGGGCCCCTCGGATACGCAGTATTTT. It encodes CASSPPRQGPSDTQYF.

The chain recombines TRBV11-2 with TRBJ2-5; D gene ambiguous. The J call may be incorrect, as the DNA end agrees better with TRBJ2-7. Per germline, CDR1 SGHAT and CDR2 FQNNGV. The CDR3 is made up of 12 amino acids. The CDR3 DNA reads as TGTGCCAGCAGCTCGACCTTCTACGAGCAGTACTTC. As protein: CASSSTFYEQYF.

The gene calls are TRBV18 and TRBJ1-4; no firm D call. V was shortened by 3 bases and J by 0 bases, with 11 bases between the two germline ends. This CDR3 has 16 amino acids. Germline V gene lookup returns CDR1 KGHSH and CDR2 LQKENI. As DNA, the CDR3 is TGTGCCAGCTCACCCTGGACCCCGGCAACTAATGAAAAACTGTTTTTT. This codes for CASSPWTPATNEKLFF.

V gene TRBV11-3 combines with J gene TRBJ2-5, with TRBD1 identical over 8 bases. This CDR3 is 14 amino acids long. Germline CDR1 SGHNT, CDR2 YENEEA. Losses at the gene ends were 2 bases for V and 3 bases for J; bases not matched to a gene: 2. The CDR3 is CASSLRQGKETQYF. The CDR3 DNA reads as TGTGCCAGCAGCTTACGACAGGGGAAAGAGACCCAGTACTTC.

The chain is built from TRBV5-1 and TRBJ2-1, with 7 bases aligning to TRBD1. Germline CDR1 SGHRS, CDR2 YFSETQ. J was trimmed by 0 bases and V by 4 bases; bases with no gene match: 4. The CDR3 is made up of 15 amino acids. CDR3 amino acids: CASSGDSHSYNEQFF. The CDR3 DNA reads TGCGCCAGCAGCGGGGACAGCCACTCCTACAATGAGCAGTTCTTC.

This chain uses TRBV23-1 with TRBJ2-2; TRBD2 aligns across 10 bases. TRBV23-1 is recorded as an ORF, its role being uncertain. The J segment lost 3 bases and the V segment lost 2 bases, leaving 12 bases of the junction unmatched. The CDR3 has 19 amino acids. In nucleotides, the CDR3 is TGCGCCAGCAGTCAAAAATGTGAGCGGGAGGGCCTAGACACCGGGGAGCTGTTTTTT. As protein: CASSQKCEREGLDTGELFF.

About this clone itself: This likely comes from a read error, as the CDR3 has no conserved phenylalanine or tryptophan at its end. The DNA is left out, because the CDR3 cannot be placed on it with certainty; the CDR3 is given as TCRdb lists it. The chain has TRBV6-1 and TRBJ2-4; TRBD2 reflects the table's D call only, with no check against the DNA. CDR1 and CDR2 from the germline V gene are MNHNS and SASEGT. The CDR3 extends over 13 residues, inclusive of both ends. The CDR3 region is CASRFGTSGEVEL.

CDR3 amino acids: CASSLSWQLQETQYF. The CDR3 DNA reads as TGTGCCAGCAGTTTATCGTGGCAGCTCCAAGAGACCCAGTACTTC. This chain joins TRBV27 and TRBJ2-5; D gene uncertain. V was shortened by 0 bases and J by 1 base, with 9 bases between the two germline ends. CDR3 length equals 15 residues. CDR1 is MNHEY, CDR2 SMNVEV, per germline (reference sequence).

The chain combines TRBV6-5 with TRBJ2-2; possibly TRBD2 for D (6 bases). Trimming removed 4 bases from V and 14 bases from J, with 20 bases in between. The germline V gene has CDR1 MNHEY and CDR2 SVGAGI. The CDR3 covers 14 residues. CDR3 in amino acids: CASSFHKVGGKLFF. CDR3 in DNA: TGTGCCAGCAGTTTCCATAAGGTTGGAGGGAAACTGTTTTTT.

The chain couples TRBV7-9 to TRBJ2-1, with 8 bases matching TRBD1. Germline CDR1 reads SEHNR; CDR2 reads FQNEAQ (reference sequence). This CDR3 is 15 amino acids long. V dropped 1 base and J dropped 5; count of bases not matched to a gene: 4. The CDR3 nucleotides read TGTGCCAGCAGCTTAGTGTCAGGGGGCCACAATGAGCAGTTCTTC. Protein: CASSLVSGGHNEQFF.

This clone was observed once. The rearrangement uses TRBV5-1 and TRBJ1-1; unclear D gene. V gave up 6 bases and J gave up 4 bases, with 28 bases separating them. This CDR3 has 18 residues. The germline V gene encodes CDR1 SGHRS and CDR2 YFSETQ. CDR3 amino acids: CASNLGVGGGLTFTEAFF. CDR3 bases: TGCGCCAGCAACCTTGGGGTCGGTGGAGGCTTAACATTCACTGAAGCTTTCTTT.

J is TRBJ1-1 and V is TRBV9; TRBD1 might be the D (5 bases). There are 13 residues in the CDR3. V dropped 5 bases and J dropped 12 bases, with 20 bases sitting between them. Germline CDR1 SGDLS, CDR2 YYNGEE. The CDR3 DNA sequence: TGTGCCAGCAGTCCTTACGCGGCAGGGATGACTTTCTTT. This codes for CASSPYAAGMTFF.

The genes are TRBV28 and TRBJ2-3, with TRBD2 matching over 11 bases. Germline V gene sequence: CDR1 MDHEN, CDR2 SYDVKM. Germline trimming cut 7 bases from V and 1 base from J; bases unmatched to any gene: 1. The CDR3 contains 14 residues. The CDR3 loop reads CASIAGGGTDTQYF. CDR3 nucleotide sequence: TGTGCCAGCATAGCGGGAGGGGGCACAGATACGCAGTATTTT.

The chain carries TRBV7-2 and TRBJ2-2; D gene unclear. Trimming took off 5 bases at V and 0 bases at J, with 7 bases between the two ends. Germline V CDR1 and CDR2: SGHTA, FQGNSA. This CDR3 spans 14 amino acids. The CDR3 DNA reads TGTGCCAGCAGCCGCCTCGCGAACACCGGGGAGCTGTTTTTT. Translation gives CASSRLANTGELFF.

The chain couples TRBV5-1 to TRBJ2-7, with 10 nucleotides matching TRBD2. CDR1 is SGHRS and CDR2 is YFSETQ in the germline V gene. The J segment lost 5 bases and the V segment lost 1 base, leaving 9 bases of the junction unmatched. The CDR3 contains 16 residues. Here the CDR3 DNA reads TGCGCCAGCAGCTTGCAGGTAGCGGGAGGTTCCCACGAGCAGTACTTC. This sequence encodes CASSLQVAGGSHEQYF.

A few counts support this clone. The CDR3 sequence is CASRLDLNTGELFF. CDR3 DNA sequence: TGTGCCAGCAGACTAGACCTGAACACCGGGGAGCTGTTTTTT. The rearrangement links TRBV6-5 to TRBJ2-2, with D perhaps TRBD2 (5 bases). The CDR3 totals 14 residues. CDR1 and CDR2 (germline): MNHEY, SVGAGI. Trimming took 6 bases from V and 1 from J, leaving 9 bases between them.

This sequence joins TRBV19 and TRBJ2-6; no definite D call. Germline V CDR1 and CDR2: LNHDA, SQIVND (reference sequence). The CDR3 loop spans 16 amino acids. V shed 4 bases and J shed 5 bases, with 15 bases lying between them. The DNA of the CDR3 is TGTGCCAGTAGTACCCCGGGCCAGGTCTGGGCCAACGTCCTGACTTTC. Translation: CASSTPGQVWANVLTF.

This chain joins TRBV27 and TRBJ2-7; 12 bases are a match to TRBD2. Germline values: CDR1 MNHEY, CDR2 SMNVEV (reference sequence). V shed 5 bases, J shed 4 bases, and the junction held 6 bases outside the gene matches. This CDR3 contains 15 residues. The CDR3 reads CASSPTSGSAYEQYF. CDR3 nucleotide sequence: TGTGCCAGCAGTCCGACTAGCGGGAGCGCGTACGAGCAGTACTTC.

The table lists this clone with a few counts. The chain uses TRBV4-2 and TRBJ1-3; TRBD1 aligns across 7 bases. The junction had 9 bases not matched to a gene; V was cut back by 0 bases and J by 4 bases. CDR3 length: 17 residues. Germline CDR1 LGHNA, CDR2 YNFKEQ. CDR3 sequence: CASSQEVLTGQGNTIYF. CDR3 nucleotides: TGTGCCAGCAGCCAAGAAGTGCTGACGGGACAGGGAAACACCATATATTTT.

The chain uses TRBV5-4 and TRBJ2-7, with 7 positions matching TRBD1. The trim removed 3 bases at V and 5 bases at J, leaving 5 bases unmatched. CDR1 and CDR2 (germline): SGHNT, YYREEE (reference sequence). The CDR3 totals 13 residues. Written as DNA, the CDR3 is TGTGCCAGCAGCTCCGGGACAGCCCACGAGCAGTACTTC. This codes for CASSSGTAHEQYF.

This chain links TRBV27 with TRBJ1-5; D not resolved. This CDR3 has 14 residues. Trimming left V 3 bases short and J 3 bases short, with 9 bases between. Germline CDR1 and CDR2: MNHEY and SMNVEV (reference sequence). CDR3 bases: TGTGCCAGCAGTTTCGGGATTCACAATCAGCCCCAGCATTTT. This gives the protein CASSFGIHNQPQHF.

The DNA of the CDR3 is TGTGCCAGCAGTGGCTACTCTGGGGCCAACGTCCTGACTTTC. Residues: CASSGYSGANVLTF. J is TRBJ2-6 and V is TRBV6-4, with unresolved D. The germline CDR1 and CDR2 sequences are MRHNA and SNTAGT. Trimming pared 4 bases from V and 0 bases from J, leaving 4 bases between. The CDR3 spans 14 residues.

V usage is TRBV10-2 and J usage is TRBJ1-2, with D possibly TRBD1 on 5 matching bases. The CDR3 consists of 13 residues. V lost 4 bases, J lost 3 bases, and 9 bases lay in between. Germline CDR1 WSHSY, CDR2 SAAADI. CDR3 nucleotide sequence: TGCGCCAGCAGTGTGGGGACGGACTATGGCTACACCTTC. Translated, it gives CASSVGTDYGYTF.

This chain connects TRBV6-5 to TRBJ1-6; D is uncertain. This CDR3 spans 16 amino acids. CDR1 MNHEY and CDR2 SVGAGI come from the germline V gene. V lost 3 bases to trimming and J lost 6 bases, with 15 bases between them. The CDR3 coding sequence is TGTGCCAGCAGTTATAATAGTTACAGCCCTAATTCACCCCTCCACTTT. Translation: CASSYNSYSPNSPLHF.

The V and J genes are TRBV7-9 and TRBJ2-7; D remains unclear. V was shortened by 1 base and J by 1 base, with 17 bases between the two germline ends. This CDR3 has 17 residues. Germline V lookup: CDR1 SEHNR, CDR2 FQNEAQ (reference sequence). Written as DNA, the CDR3 is TGTGCCAGCAGCTTAGGGGGTTCGTTGGTTGGGTCCTACGAGCAGTACTTC. Amino acid sequence: CASSLGGSLVGSYEQYF.

The rearrangement links TRBV10-1 to TRBJ2-5; 12 bases agree with TRBD2. Germline V lookup: CDR1 WNHNN, CDR2 SYGVQD (reference sequence). The length of the CDR3 is 14 residues. J was trimmed by 4 bases and V by 6 bases; bases with no gene match: 3. CDR3 in amino acids: CASRPGLAGETQYF. The CDR3 DNA follows: TGCGCCAGCAGACCGGGACTAGCGGGAGAGACCCAGTACTTC.

This chain links TRBV14 with TRBJ1-1, with 12 bases identical to TRBD1. This CDR3 is built from 15 residues. Germline V lookup: CDR1 SGHDN, CDR2 FVKESK. The V and J ends lost 1 base and 3 bases, in that order; junction bases with no gene match: 0. The CDR3 nucleotides are TGTGCCAGCAGCCAAGGGGACAGGGGGCACACTGAAGCTTTCTTT. Translating it yields CASSQGDRGHTEAFF. The whole variable domain, filled in from reference TRBV14 and TRBJ1-1, reads EAGVTQFPSHSVIEKGQTVTLRCDPISGHDNLYWYRRVMGKEIKFLLHFVKESKQDESGMPNNRFLAERTGGTYSTLKVQPAELEDSGVYFCASSQGDRGHTEAFFGQGTRLTVV.